Presented here are 20 T cell receptor beta chains from one specimen sequenced in a study of technical replicates of blood from several donors. This table comes from immunoSEQ multiplex PCR, and its TCRdb copy is limited to in-frame clones, with some not included. This table holds 65,000 to 85,000 clones, approximately 96% found once. Sequenced: T cells isolated from PBMCs. The receptors were sampled from a human donor in good health.

The rearrangement uses TRBV4-1 and TRBJ2-2; perhaps TRBD2 as D (5 bases). Germline values: CDR1 MGHRA, CDR2 YSYEKL. Trimming pared 1 base from V and 2 bases from J, leaving 11 bases between. The length of the CDR3 is 16 residues. The CDR3 DNA is TGCGCCAGCAGCCAAGTTGTTAGCGTTAACACCGGGGAGCTGTTTTTT. It encodes CASSQVVSVNTGELFF.

V gene TRBV7-8 combines with J gene TRBJ2-5, with D unclear. The germline V gene encodes CDR1 SGHVS and CDR2 FQNEAQ. The CDR3 runs 13 residues. Trimming removed 5 bases from V and 5 bases from J, with 12 bases in between. The CDR3 sequence is CASSPLQMETQYF. As DNA, the CDR3 is TGTGCCAGCAGCCCCTTACAGATGGAGACCCAGTACTTC.

The chain combines TRBV4-2 with TRBJ2-7, with 10 bases aligning to TRBD1. The germline gives CDR1 LGHNA, CDR2 YNFKEQ. The V and J ends lost 6 bases and 4 bases, in that order; junction bases with no gene match: 9. The CDR3 is 15 residues long. Written as DNA, the CDR3 is TGTGCCAGCAGTCCTACCGGGACAGGGGCGTACGAGCAGTACTTC. It specifies CASSPTGTGAYEQYF.

The chain joins TRBV5-4 to TRBJ2-5; perhaps TRBD2 as D (6 bases). From germline, CDR1 is SGHNT and CDR2 YYREEE (reference sequence). The CDR3 spans 13 residues. Deletions cut 3 bases from V and 1 base from J, with 7 bases between. The CDR3 coding sequence is TGTGCCAGCAGCTGGACTATCCAAGAGACCCAGTACTTC. Translated, it gives CASSWTIQETQYF.

The chain uses TRBV9 and TRBJ2-1; 12 bases fit TRBD2. The CDR3 sequence is 16 residues long. Germline V gives CDR1 SGDLS, CDR2 YYNGEE. Trimming cost V 4 bases and J 2 bases; bases outside gene matches: 4. The CDR3 protein is CASSTRLAGAYNEQFF. The CDR3 bases are TGTGCCAGCAGCACGCGACTAGCGGGGGCCTACAATGAGCAGTTCTTC. The variable domain in full, completed from reference TRBV9 and TRBJ2-1, reads DSGVTQTPKHLITATGQRVTLRCSPRSGDLSVYWYQQSLDQGLQFLIQYYNGEERAKGNILERFSAQQFPDLHSELNLSSLELGDSALYFCASSTRLAGAYNEQFFGPGTRLTVL.

The rearrangement joins TRBV19 to TRBJ2-1, with a weak D call TRBD2 (5 bases). The CDR3 is 13 residues long. The V and J ends lost 3 bases and 7 bases respectively, with 10 bases between them. Germline V gives CDR1 LNHDA, CDR2 SQIVND (reference sequence). DNA of the CDR3: TGTGCCAGTAGTATTGGTGAGCGGAATGAGCAGTTCTTC. Its translation is CASSIGERNEQFF.

The chain combines TRBV5-1 with TRBJ2-1; 7 bases agree with TRBD1. This CDR3 comprises 15 residues. After removal of 4 bases from V and 0 bases from J, the junction contained 4 bases not matched to a gene. Germline assignment: CDR1 SGHRS and CDR2 YFSETQ. The CDR3 sequence is CASSGGQSSYNEQFF. DNA of the CDR3: TGCGCCAGCAGCGGGGGACAGAGCTCCTACAATGAGCAGTTCTTC. Together with reference TRBV5-1 and TRBJ2-1, the CDR3 gives the full variable domain: KAGVTQTPRYLIKTRGQQVTLSCSPISGHRSVSWYQQTPGQGLQFLFEYFSETQRNKGNFPGRFSGRQFSNSRSEMNVSTLELGDSALYLCASSGGQSSYNEQFFGPGTRLTVL.

V and J are TRBV11-1 and TRBJ2-7, with TRBD2 identical over 8 bases. With 3 bases clipped from V and 4 bases from J, the junction kept 2 bases outside the gene matches. The CDR3 length is 13 residues. Per germline, CDR1 SGHAT and CDR2 FQDESV (reference sequence). The CDR3 bases are TGTGCCAGCAGCTTTCGGGAGGGTTACGAGCAGTACTTC. This translates into CASSFREGYEQYF.

The V and J genes are TRBV27 and TRBJ2-1, with 7 positions matching TRBD1. The germline gives CDR1 MNHEY, CDR2 SMNVEV (reference sequence). Losses at the gene ends were 6 bases for V and 7 bases for J; bases not matched to a gene: 12. The CDR3 has 15 residues. The CDR3 coding sequence is TGTGCCAGCAGCCCTGGGACAGCTTTAGGGAATGAGCAGTTCTTC. It specifies CASSPGTALGNEQFF.

The chain joins TRBV6-5 to TRBJ1-2, with TRBD1 identical over 7 bases. CDR1 is MNHEY, CDR2 SVGAGI, per germline. V lost 6 bases and J lost 4; bases outside the gene matches: 5. CDR3 length: 13 amino acids. CDR3 protein: CASSPGQFYGYTF. CDR3 DNA: TGTGCCAGCAGCCCGGGACAGTTCTATGGCTACACCTTC.

The chain couples TRBV7-9 to TRBJ2-7; 7 positions agree with TRBD2. The CDR3 runs 15 residues. After removal of 7 bases from V and 3 bases from J, the junction contained 12 bases not matched to a gene. The V gene's germline CDR1 is SEHNR and CDR2 FQNEAQ (reference sequence). The CDR3 here is CASTRGEGEGYEQYF. CDR3 DNA sequence: TGTGCCAGCACCCGGGGGGAGGGTGAAGGCTACGAGCAGTACTTC.

This chain links TRBV10-3 with TRBJ2-3, with D unclear. The germline V gene has CDR1 ENHRY and CDR2 SYGVKD. This CDR3 comprises 12 residues. Trimming shortened V by 0 bases and J by 6 bases, and 4 bases separated the two germline ends. CDR3 DNA: TGTGCCATCAGTGAGTCCAGGGATACGCAGTATTTT. Encoded protein: CAISESRDTQYF.

The V call is TRBV9, the J call TRBJ2-7; D ambiguous. V was trimmed by 7 bases and J by 2 bases, leaving 13 bases between them. This CDR3 spans 13 amino acids. Per the germline V gene, CDR1 is SGDLS and CDR2 is YYNGEE. The CDR3 DNA follows: TGTGCCAGCTCTCGTAGTCCGGCCTACGAGCAGTACTTC. It specifies CASSRSPAYEQYF.

The chain recombines TRBV10-3 with TRBJ1-2; a possible D gene is TRBD1 (6 bases). Looked up from germline, CDR1 is ENHRY and CDR2 is SYGVKD. V was shortened by 8 bases and J by 0 bases, with 16 bases between the two germline ends. The CDR3 runs 15 residues. CDR3 nucleotides: TGTGCCATCCGACCACCGGACAGAGCTAACTATGGCTACACCTTC. This sequence encodes CAIRPPDRANYGYTF.

The V and J genes are TRBV5-1 and TRBJ2-4, with 8 bases matching TRBD1. V trimming: 0 bases; J trimming: 6 bases; junction bases outside the gene matches: 2. The CDR3 has 14 residues. Germline-derived CDR1 and CDR2 are SGHRS and YFSETQ. The CDR3 reads CASSLGQGRNIQYF. CDR3 bases: TGCGCCAGCAGCTTGGGACAGGGGAGAAACATTCAGTACTTC.

CDR3 DNA: TGTGCCAGCAGTTACTCGATGGCATTAGATACGCAGTATTTT. It yields the protein CASSYSMALDTQYF. The genes are TRBV6-6 and TRBJ2-3; the D is unclear. The V end was cut by 0 bases, the J end by 5 bases, with 9 bases between. Germline V CDR1 and CDR2: MNHNY, SVGAGI (reference sequence). The CDR3 sequence is 14 residues long.

V gene TRBV6-5 combines with J gene TRBJ2-1; weak D call: TRBD2 (5 bases). V lost 2 bases and J lost 0, with 11 bases in between. Germline V gene lookup returns CDR1 MNHEY and CDR2 SVGAGI. This CDR3 comprises 16 residues. The CDR3 here is CASSYRGSLSYNEQFF. For the CDR3, the DNA is TGTGCCAGCAGTTACAGAGGGAGTCTCTCCTACAATGAGCAGTTCTTC.

The V and J genes are TRBV15 and TRBJ2-3, with D perhaps TRBD2 (5 bases). Trimming took off 3 bases at V and 2 bases at J, with 15 bases between the two ends. This CDR3 has 16 amino acids. Germline CDR1 LNHNV, CDR2 YYDKDF (reference sequence). Here the CDR3 DNA reads TGTGCCACCAGCAGTCTCGAGGGAGTGTCCACAGATACGCAGTATTTT. This codes for CATSSLEGVSTDTQYF.

This clone was observed a single time. The gene calls are TRBV9 and TRBJ2-3; 11 bases align to TRBD2. The junction had 4 bases not matched to a gene; V was cut back by 3 bases and J by 4 bases. Germline V gene lookup returns CDR1 SGDLS and CDR2 YYNGEE. The CDR3 runs to 15 residues. The DNA of the CDR3 is TGTGCCAGCAGCGATAGCGGGGGGGCCCCAGATACGCAGTATTTT. It codes for CASSDSGGAPDTQYF. Full variable domain (remainder filled in from reference TRBV9 and TRBJ2-3): DSGVTQTPKHLITATGQRVTLRCSPRSGDLSVYWYQQSLDQGLQFLIQYYNGEERAKGNILERFSAQQFPDLHSELNLSSLELGDSALYFCASSDSGGAPDTQYFGPGTRLTVL.

The chain joins TRBV6-6 to TRBJ2-1; D is unresolved. V was clipped by 2 bases and J by 9 bases, with 20 bases between them. The CDR3 runs 16 residues. Germline V CDR1 and CDR2: MNHNY, SVGAGI (reference sequence). Here the CDR3 reads CASSYDRRRGGSEQFF. DNA of the CDR3: TGTGCCAGCAGTTACGATCGTCGGCGCGGTGGTAGTGAGCAGTTCTTC.